Presented here are 14 T cell receptor beta chains from one specimen sequenced in a study of T cell responses to AZD1222 COVID-19 vaccine. Sequenced by immunoSEQ multiplex PCR; TCRdb stores in-frame clones only, minus some. The sample holds 150,000 to 200,000 clones; more than 75% are singletons and the top ten take 25% to 30%. The starting material was peripheral blood, obtained 28 days after the second AZD1222 dose. The receptors come from an adult who received the AZD1222 COVID-19 vaccine.

This sequence joins TRBV7-9 and TRBJ2-1; 10 bases match TRBD1. Looked up from germline, CDR1 is SEHNR and CDR2 is FQNEAQ (reference sequence). The CDR3 length is 16 residues. Trimming at V came to 1 base and at J to 7 bases, leaving 7 bases not matched to a gene. In DNA form, the CDR3 reads TGTGCCAGCAGCTTAGGGGAGGGACAGGGGAGGAATGAGCAGTTCTTC. Encoded protein: CASSLGEGQGRNEQFF.

The chain carries TRBV5-1 and TRBJ2-3; 11 bases line up with TRBD1. V was clipped by 4 bases and J by 5 bases; unmatched bases: 6. The CDR3 sequence is 15 residues long. Germline V gene data show CDR1 as SGHRS and CDR2 as YFSETQ. The CDR3 DNA sequence: TGCGCCAGCAGCGGACAGGGGGCGTTTGTAGATACGCAGTATTTT. Its protein is CASSGQGAFVDTQYF.

The sample holds many counts of this clone. The V gene is TRBV25-1, the J gene TRBJ2-7, with D perhaps matching TRBD2 (5 bases). The CDR3 runs to 17 residues. V shed 3 bases and J shed 4 bases, with 22 bases lying between them. Germline V gene sequence: CDR1 MGHDK, CDR2 SYGVNS. The CDR3 protein is CASSDRADASSLYEQYF. CDR3 nucleotide sequence: TGTGCCAGCAGTGATCGAGCGGACGCCTCAAGTCTTTACGAGCAGTACTTC.

This chain links TRBV18 with TRBJ1-4; D is undetermined. This CDR3 has 16 amino acids. V lost 2 bases and J 2 bases, leaving 12 bases between the germline ends. From germline, CDR1 is KGHSH and CDR2 LQKENI. DNA for the CDR3: TGTGCCAGCTCACCATCGTTGCAGTCGACTAATGAAAAACTGTTTTTT. It yields the protein CASSPSLQSTNEKLFF.

V is TRBV7-2 and J is TRBJ1-2; D not certain. CDR1 and CDR2 from the germline V gene are SGHTA and FQGNSA. The CDR3 covers 16 residues. The V end was cut by 1 base, the J end by 0 bases, with 12 bases between. This CDR3 reads CASSLDGQLANYGYTF. CDR3 nucleotide sequence: TGTGCCAGCAGCTTAGATGGCCAGTTAGCTAACTATGGCTACACCTTC.

This CDR3 reads CATTPGSGRSDTQYF. The CDR3 coding sequence is TGTGCCACCACCCCGGGGAGCGGGAGATCAGATACGCAGTATTTT. The chain carries TRBV15 and TRBJ2-3, with TRBD2 matching 8 bases. The CDR3 runs to 15 residues. With V trimmed by 7 bases and J by 4 bases, 10 bases remained unmatched. The germline gives CDR1 LNHNV, CDR2 YYDKDF (reference sequence). Using reference TRBV15 and TRBJ2-3 for the parts outside the CDR3, the full variable domain is DAMVIQNPRYQVTQFGKPVTLSCSQTLNHNVMYWYQQKSSQAPKLLFHYYDKDFNNEADTPDNFQSRRPNTSFCFLDIRSPGLGDTAMYLCATTPGSGRSDTQYFGPGTRLTVL.

The J gene is TRBJ1-1, the V gene TRBV18; 8 bases line up with TRBD1. The CDR3 runs 15 residues. Unmatched junction bases numbered 7, after V lost 6 bases and J lost 1 base. From germline, CDR1 is KGHSH and CDR2 LQKENI. CDR3: CASSPDRAGNTEAFF. The CDR3 DNA reads TGTGCCAGCTCCCCGGACAGGGCGGGGAACACTGAAGCTTTCTTT.

This clone was seen only a few times. V and J are TRBV5-1 and TRBJ2-1, with 8 nucleotides matching TRBD2. The CDR3 loop spans 14 amino acids. V trimming: 6 bases; J trimming: 3 bases; junction bases outside the gene matches: 5. The germline V gene has CDR1 SGHRS and CDR2 YFSETQ. As DNA, the CDR3 is TGCGCCAGCATGGTAGCGGGACTCTACAATGAGCAGTTCTTC. Translated, it gives CASMVAGLYNEQFF.

This chain uses TRBV20-1 with TRBJ2-5, with D unclear. The CDR3 is 11 residues long. Trimming left V 4 bases short and J 1 base short, with 4 bases between. Germline V lookup: CDR1 DFQATT, CDR2 SNEGSKA (reference sequence). The DNA of the CDR3 is TGCAGTGCTACTATCCAAGAGACCCAGTACTTC. Its translation is CSATIQETQYF.

V and J are TRBV29-1 and TRBJ2-7; 12 positions match TRBD1. Germline trimming cut 8 bases from V and 6 bases from J; bases unmatched to any gene: 8. The CDR3 covers 13 residues. Per germline, CDR1 SQVTM and CDR2 ANQGSEA. The CDR3 nucleotides are TGCAGCACCGGGACAGGGGGCGAGGGCGAGCAGTACTTC. This gives the protein CSTGTGGEGEQYF.

The V and J genes are TRBV30 and TRBJ1-5, with D possibly TRBD1 on 5 matching bases. This CDR3 has 13 residues. Trimming left V 5 bases short and J 1 base short, with 9 bases between. Germline V gene lookup returns CDR1 GTSNPN and CDR2 SVGIG (reference sequence). Here the CDR3 DNA reads TGTGCCTGGGGGACGGCGAGCAATCAGCCCCAGCATTTT. This codes for CAWGTASNQPQHF.

The genes are TRBV9 and TRBJ1-2, with a tentative D call TRBD1 (5 bases). The V and J ends lost 2 bases and 4 bases respectively, with 15 bases between them. The CDR3 extends over 15 amino acids. Germline lookup yields CDR1 SGDLS and CDR2 YYNGEE. The CDR3 protein is CASSVSDIGLYGYTF. The CDR3 DNA is TGTGCCAGCAGCGTCTCGGACATCGGTCTCTATGGCTACACCTTC.

The J gene is TRBJ2-7, the V gene TRBV18; 8 positions agree with TRBD1. With V trimmed by 4 bases and J by 1 base, 3 bases remained unmatched. Germline CDR1 reads KGHSH; CDR2 reads LQKENI. The CDR3 totals 14 residues. CDR3 bases: TGTGCCAGCTCACACGGGGACAGGTCCTACGAGCAGTACTTC. It translates to CASSHGDRSYEQYF.

To note about this clone: In the same sample, other DNA sequences code for this CDR3. The CDR3 protein is CASSPKVGAGQPQHF. In DNA form, the CDR3 reads TGTGCCAGCTCACCAAAGGTGGGGGCTGGTCAGCCCCAGCATTTT. The J gene is TRBJ1-5, the V gene TRBV18; TRBD1 might be the D (6 bases). V gave up 2 bases and J gave up 6 bases, with 14 bases separating them. Germline CDR1 and CDR2: KGHSH and LQKENI. This CDR3 region has 15 residues.